This T cell receptor beta chain came from a study of identical twins. Study observations and caveats: Beta out-of-frame twin sharing showed a weaker excess. Insertions were fewer in abundant cord blood beta clonotypes, whereas memory repertoires showed none of this pattern. Without tracking the same donors, conclusions rested on cross-sectional statistical analysis.

Trimming cost V 4 bases and J 2 bases; bases outside gene matches: 5. The V gene's germline CDR1 is SGHVS and CDR2 FQNEAQ. The CDR3 sequence is 16 residues long. This clonotype was picked up many times. Its antigen remains unknown. A template switching step contributed a universal primer site, while unique molecular identifiers were present in the cDNA. TCRdb reprocessed the 5' RACE reads via MiXCR and lists one record per CDR3 protein. The sample holds some 100,000 distinct CDR3 sequences, 5.5% to 7% seen once. This chain connects TRBV7-8 to TRBJ2-2; 9 bases match TRBD2. This sequence originates from a woman aged 45 to 65 in good health. What was sequenced was memory T cells sorted from blood. In nucleotides, the CDR3 is TGTGCCAGCAGCTATCGACTAGCGGAAAACACCGGGGAGCTGTTTTTT. Amino acid sequence: CASSYRLAENTGELFF. The full variable domain, with the rest looked up from reference TRBV7-8 and TRBJ2-2, is GAGVSQSPRYKVAKRGQDVALRCDPISGHVSLFWYQQALGQGPEFLTYFQNEAQLDKSGLPSDRFFAERPEGSVSTLKIQRTQQEDSAVYLCASSYRLAENTGELFFGEGSRLTVL.